This T cell receptor (beta chain) is drawn from a study of blood T cells in healthy people across ages. Study conclusions and caveats: The recorded TCR beta diversity per million T cells decreased in a roughly linear manner with age. Using unsorted PBMCs precluded a conclusive naive versus antigen-experienced comparison. Considered underestimates were the diversity estimates obtained from one million T cells.

Every sample yielded at least 7 million isolated PBMCs. With 5 bases removed from V and 0 bases from J, the gap between germline ends came to 14 bases. Germline CDR1 LGHNA, CDR2 YNFKEQ. CDR3 length: 16 residues. This clonotype has more than one count but fewer than ten. Its antigen is as yet unknown. Alongside a J-beta primer mix, a sample-barcoded 5' primer served in a second PCR lasting 7 to 11 cycles. TCRdb reprocessed the 5' RACE reads via MiXCR and lists one record per CDR3 protein. The sample comprises about 1,400,000 distinct CDR3 sequences, around 59% of which are singletons, and roughly 7% rests with the top ten.

This receptor was identified in a man younger than 35 in good health. This chain joins TRBV4-2 and TRBJ1-3, with a tentative D call TRBD1 (5 bases). The sequencing input was blood. The chain's CDR3 is CASSATVTLSGNTIYF. The CDR3 DNA is TGTGCCAGCAGCGCGACAGTCACACTCTCTGGAAACACCATATATTTT.